The TCR beta chain under discussion was sequenced for a study of blood T cell repertoires in COVID-19. Enrolled through a virtual design, the participants were between about 18 and 89 years of age and came from some 25 US areas. Allocation to cohorts depended on clinical history reported by the participants. V lost 0 bases to trimming and J lost 8 bases; unmatched junction nucleotides: 7. CDR3 length equals 15 residues. CDR1 and CDR2 (germline): SGHAT, FQNNGV. Under the authors' procedure: Amplification with reference gene primers provided the estimates of nucleated cell counts. The repertoire was sequenced with immunoSEQ multiplex PCR; TCRdb's copy has only in-frame clones and lacks some. The V and J calls and the clone size are those of that table, but D and trimming were determined from the DNA. The sample consists of 120,000 to 150,000 clones, around four fifths of them appearing once.

The J gene is TRBJ1-2, the V gene TRBV11-2; 9 positions match TRBD1. The origin of this receptor is a woman aged 40-49 years who had recovered from COVID-19. Sequenced input: PBMCs or T cells enriched from blood (not recorded which). CDR3 nucleotides: TGTGCCAGCAGCTTAGAACGTCTCGGACAGGGGGGCTACACCTTC. Protein product: CASSLERLGQGGYTF. Full variable domain (missing parts from reference TRBV11-2 and TRBJ1-2): EAGVAQSPRYKIIEKRQSVAFWCNPISGHATLYWYQQILGQGPKLLIQFQNNGVVDDSQLPKDRFSAERLKGVDSTLKIQPAKLEDSAVYLCASSLERLGQGGYTFGSGTRLTVV.